The 10 T cell receptor beta chains given below trace back to one sample, sequenced in a study of blood T cell repertoires in COVID-19. Profiling relied on immunoSEQ multiplex PCR, and the TCRdb table lists in-frame clones only, not all of them. Here the sample spans roughly 92,000 clones, approximately 89% being singletons. Sequencing input: peripheral blood. The source of these receptors is a human donor with acute or convalescent COVID-19. The donor label of this sample is uncertain.

This chain uses TRBV6-5 with TRBJ1-5, with TRBD1 matching 10 bases. This CDR3 has 15 residues. Germline values: CDR1 MNHEY, CDR2 SVGAGI. V was pared by 6 bases and J by 1 base, with 3 bases of the junction left unmatched. In nucleotides, the CDR3 is TGTGCCAGCAGGGACAGGGGGTTAAGCAATCAGCCCCAGCATTTT. It encodes CASRDRGLSNQPQHF.

This sequence joins TRBV28 and TRBJ2-7, with 10 bases fitting TRBD1. With 5 bases clipped from V and 2 bases from J, the junction kept 9 bases outside the gene matches. Germline CDR1 and CDR2: MDHEN and SYDVKM. This CDR3 region has 16 residues. For the CDR3, the DNA is TGTGCCAGCAGTGACAGGCCGGGACAGGGGACCTACGAGCAGTACTTC. This codes for CASSDRPGQGTYEQYF. Complete variable domain (other parts from reference TRBV28 and TRBJ2-7): DVKVTQSSRYLVKRTGEKVFLECVQDMDHENMFWYRQDPGLGLRLIYFSYDVKMKEKGDIPEGYSVSREKKERFSLILESASTNQTSMYLCASSDRPGQGTYEQYFGPGTRLTVT.

Only one count was recorded for this clone. The chain uses TRBV5-5 and TRBJ2-7; the match to TRBD1 covers 7 bases. Germline values: CDR1 SGHKS, CDR2 YYEKEE (reference sequence). The CDR3 runs to 15 residues. Trimming cost V 0 bases and J 2 bases; bases outside gene matches: 5. The CDR3 coding sequence is TGTGCCAGCAGCTTGGATATAGGGGGCACCTACGAGCAGTACTTC. This gives the protein CASSLDIGGTYEQYF. Combining the CDR3 with reference TRBV5-5 and TRBJ2-7 gives the whole variable domain DAGVTQSPTHLIKTRGQQVTLRCSPISGHKSVSWYQQVLGQGPQFIFQYYEKEERGRGNFPDRFSARQFPNYSSELNVNALLLGDSALYLCASSLDIGGTYEQYFGPGTRLTVT.

This sequence joins TRBV7-2 and TRBJ1-1; the D is unclear. Germline values: CDR1 SGHTA, CDR2 FQGNSA. The CDR3 contains 13 residues. The V gene lost 3 bases and the J gene lost 3 bases, with 8 bases spanning the gap. This CDR3 reads CASSFFRDTEAFF. The CDR3, as DNA: TGTGCCAGCAGCTTCTTCCGGGACACTGAAGCTTTCTTT.

The count of this clone is one. The J gene is TRBJ1-6, the V gene TRBV4-1; 11 bases are shared with TRBD1. The V gene's germline CDR1 is MGHRA and CDR2 YSYEKL. Germline trimming cut 1 base from V and 7 bases from J; bases unmatched to any gene: 6. The CDR3 runs to 17 residues. CDR3 region: CASSQGTGGVSNSPLHF. The CDR3 region has the DNA TGCGCCAGCAGCCAAGGGACAGGGGGCGTATCGAATTCACCCCTCCACTTT.

The chain couples TRBV4-1 to TRBJ2-1; D unresolved. CDR1 and CDR2 (germline): MGHRA, YSYEKL. This CDR3 is built from 19 residues. With 0 bases removed from V and 1 base from J, the gap between germline ends came to 19 bases. Here the CDR3 reads CASSQESEVADRSYNEQFF. CDR3 bases: TGCGCCAGCAGCCAAGAAAGCGAGGTCGCCGACCGGTCCTACAATGAGCAGTTCTTC.

This clone is a singleton in its sample. The chain couples TRBV20-1 to TRBJ2-7; D is possibly TRBD2 (5 bases). The CDR3 contains 11 residues. Trimming took 6 bases from V and 5 from J, leaving 11 bases between them. CDR1 and CDR2 from the germline V gene are DFQATT and SNEGSKA (reference sequence). CDR3 sequence: CSAPAGNEQYF. CDR3 sequence (DNA): TGCAGTGCGCCCGCGGGCAACGAGCAGTACTTC.

This chain uses TRBV19 with TRBJ2-3; the D gene is possibly TRBD2 (5 bases). CDR1 and CDR2 (germline): LNHDA, SQIVND (reference sequence). V lost 8 bases and J lost 2, with 11 bases in between. The CDR3 totals 13 residues. Here the CDR3 DNA reads TGTGCCAGTGAGGGTAAAAACACAGATACGCAGTATTTT. This codes for CASEGKNTDTQYF. The variable domain in full, completed from reference TRBV19 and TRBJ2-3, reads DGGITQSPKYLFRKEGQNVTLSCEQNLNHDAMYWYRQDPGQGLRLIYYSQIVNDFQKGDIAEGYSVSREKKESFPLTVTSAQKNPTAFYLCASEGKNTDTQYFGPGTRLTVL.

The gene calls are TRBV21-1 and TRBJ1-1; TRBD1 is taken as the D call from the table, unchecked against the DNA. TRBV21-1 is shown as a pseudogene. This CDR3 contains 18 residues. CDR3: CASSKTKGPQGLNTEAFF. The DNA of the CDR3 is TGTGCCAGCAGCAAAACGAAGGGGCCCCAGGGGTTAAACACTGAAGCTTTCTTT.

This chain links TRBV6-5 with TRBJ1-2; D is possibly TRBD1 (6 bases). Germline loops: CDR1 MNHEY, CDR2 SVGAGI. The CDR3 sequence is 15 residues long. V shed 1 base and J shed 7 bases, with 16 bases lying between them. In DNA form, the CDR3 reads TGTGCCAGCAGTTACTTAAGACAGGATGAGGGTGGCTACACCTTC. Encoded protein: CASSYLRQDEGGYTF.